Below, 30 T cell receptor beta chains from the same sample are listed, as sequenced in a study of Graves' ophthalmopathy and Graves' hyperthyroidism. Using RNA transcripts, the TCR beta CDR3 regions were amplified. RT-PCR in the first round used HTBI primers; a second-round multiplex PCR followed. Via MiXCR, TCRdb re-called the multiplex PCR reads, giving one row per CDR3 protein. The table records about 370,000 distinct CDR3 sequences, around 16% of them present only once. The sample comprised peripheral blood. The origin of the receptors is a woman aged 18-29 years with Graves' ophthalmopathy.

This clonotype was recorded at least ten times. This sequence joins TRBV6-2 or TRBV6-3 and TRBJ1-2, with unresolved D. The CDR3 runs 13 residues. The V gene lost 4 bases and the J gene lost 3 bases, with 9 bases spanning the gap. Germline CDR1 MNHEY, CDR2 SVGEGT. The CDR3: CASSSRVHYGYTF. Written as DNA, the CDR3 is TGTGCCAGCAGTTCGAGAGTTCACTATGGCTACACCTTC.

This clonotype was recorded many times. The chain has TRBV6-1 and TRBJ2-7, with 7 bases lining up with TRBD2. The V segment lost 1 base and the J segment 0 bases; nucleotides outside the gene matches: 9. This CDR3 has 17 amino acids. Germline values: CDR1 MNHNS, CDR2 SASEGT. The CDR3 protein is CASSEGRERGSSYEQYF. DNA of the CDR3: TGTGCCAGCAGTGAAGGAAGGGAGCGGGGAAGCTCCTACGAGCAGTACTTC.

There are many counts of this clonotype. The rearrangement links TRBV5-1 to TRBJ1-2; possible D gene TRBD1, 5 bases. CDR3 length equals 14 residues. Trimming left V 0 bases short and J 5 bases short, with 11 bases between. Germline V gives CDR1 SGHRS, CDR2 YFSETQ. The CDR3 DNA sequence: TGCGCCAGCAGCTTGGATAGGAAGGGGTATGGCTACACCTTC. Translating gives CASSLDRKGYGYTF.

This clonotype came up many times. The V gene is TRBV4-3, the J gene TRBJ2-7; D gene unclear. The CDR3 totals 13 residues. Germline V gene data show CDR1 as LGHNA and CDR2 as YSLEER. V dropped 0 bases and J dropped 13 bases, with 16 bases sitting between them. The CDR3 is CASSQDSGFGKYF. The DNA of the CDR3 is TGCGCCAGCAGCCAAGATTCAGGTTTCGGCAAATACTTC.

This clonotype was seen ten or more times. Germline is not matched at one junction end, which may reflect a read error. The V gene is TRBV30, the J gene TRBJ1-1, with a weak D call TRBD1 (5 bases). This CDR3 is built from 13 residues. Germline CDR1 is GTSNPN and CDR2 is SVGIG (reference sequence). The CDR3 protein is CAWGVRGNTEAFF. The DNA for the CDR3 is TGTGCCTGGGGTGTGAGGGGGAACACTGAAGCTTTCTTT.

This clonotype was observed many times. The V gene is TRBV7-2, the J gene TRBJ2-7, with D possibly being TRBD2 (5 bases). This CDR3 is 15 amino acids long. Germline V gene lookup returns CDR1 SGHTA and CDR2 FQGNSA. The ends were cut back, 5 bases at V and 2 bases at J, with 16 bases in the middle. CDR3 in amino acids: CASSAQRVPTYEQYF. The CDR3 DNA reads TGTGCCAGCAGCGCCCAGAGGGTTCCCACCTACGAGCAGTACTTC.

This clonotype was seen more than once but under ten times. This chain connects TRBV4-1 to TRBJ1-6; D gene uncertain. Trimming removed 0 bases from V and 7 bases from J, with 10 bases in between. The CDR3 is 15 residues long. CDR1 MGHRA and CDR2 YSYEKL come from the germline V gene. CDR3 in DNA: TGCGCCAGCAGCCAAGAGATGACGGCAAATTCACCCCTCCACTTT. It codes for CASSQEMTANSPLHF.

This clonotype was counted at least ten times. The chain employs TRBV7-2 and TRBJ2-7; 7 positions match TRBD1. Trimming removed 4 bases from V and 1 base from J; junction bases left unmatched: 7. Germline loops: CDR1 SGHTA, CDR2 FQGNSA. CDR3 length: 15 amino acids. The CDR3 spells CASSSTGVQSYEQYF. DNA for the CDR3: TGTGCCAGCAGCTCTACAGGGGTACAGTCCTACGAGCAGTACTTC.

This clonotype was seen repeatedly, ten times or more. CDR3 sequence: CASRGLAGETQYF. CDR3 nucleotides: TGTGCCAGCAGAGGACTAGCGGGAGAGACCCAGTACTTC. This chain links TRBV6-2 or TRBV6-3 with TRBJ2-5, with 11 positions matching TRBD2. Germline CDR1 is MNHEY and CDR2 is SVGEGT. V dropped 6 bases and J dropped 4; count of bases not matched to a gene: 1. This CDR3 has 13 amino acids.

This clonotype was found many times. The J gene is TRBJ2-7, the V gene TRBV20-1; D tentatively fits TRBD1 or TRBD2 (6 bases each). With 3 bases removed from V and 3 bases from J, the gap between germline ends came to 18 bases. The germline V gene encodes CDR1 DFQATT and CDR2 SNEGSKA (reference sequence). The CDR3 spans 15 residues. CDR3 sequence (DNA): TGCAGTGCTAGGGGCCGAATGGGGGGACACTACGAGCAGTACTTC. As protein: CSARGRMGGHYEQYF.

This clonotype was observed at least ten times. The chain is built from TRBV7-2 and TRBJ1-1, with TRBD1 as a possible D gene (5 bases). Germline V lookup: CDR1 SGHTA, CDR2 FQGNSA. CDR3 length: 15 residues. Trimming cost V 2 bases and J 10 bases, with 20 bases left between them. The CDR3 region is CASSLSQGKVWGAFF. DNA for the CDR3: TGTGCCAGCAGCTTAAGTCAGGGCAAGGTTTGGGGAGCTTTCTTT.

This clonotype was observed at least ten times. The chain couples TRBV11-1 to TRBJ2-2, with 13 bases identical to TRBD2. V lost 3 bases, J lost 7 bases, and 5 bases stayed unmatched. This CDR3 has 16 residues. Germline CDR1 and CDR2: SGHAT and FQDESV (reference sequence). The CDR3 DNA sequence: TGTGCCAGCAGCTTCAGACTAGCGGGAGGTAACGGGGAGCTGTTTTTT. It translates to CASSFRLAGGNGELFF.

This clonotype was recorded at least ten times. The chain combines TRBV29-1 with TRBJ2-3; D is tentatively TRBD1 or TRBD2 (6 bases each). The CDR3 runs to 14 residues. The germline V gene encodes CDR1 SQVTM and CDR2 ANQGSEA. V dropped 4 bases and J dropped 1 base, with 12 bases sitting between them. The CDR3 bases are TGCAGCGTTGCCTCGAGGGGGGGCACAGATACGCAGTATTTT. Translated, it gives CSVASRGGTDTQYF.

This clonotype occurred many times. The rearrangement uses TRBV20-1 and TRBJ2-7, with 7 bases lining up with TRBD1. Germline CDR1 DFQATT, CDR2 SNEGSKA (reference sequence). The CDR3 is 13 amino acids. V shed 7 bases and J 4 bases; nucleotides not matched to a gene: 10. CDR3 in amino acids: CSVPTGDQYEQYF. The CDR3, as DNA: TGCAGTGTACCTACAGGGGATCAGTACGAGCAGTACTTC.

At least ten counts were recorded for this clonotype. The chain combines TRBV27 with TRBJ2-7, with 14 bases lining up with TRBD2. CDR3 length: 17 residues. CDR1 is MNHEY and CDR2 is SMNVEV in the germline V gene (reference sequence). Trimming at V came to 3 bases and at J to 7 bases, leaving 11 bases not matched to a gene. The CDR3 DNA reads TGTGCCAGCAGTTTTCCGGGACTAGCGGGAGAGGTCGGGGAGCAGTACTTC. Residues: CASSFPGLAGEVGEQYF.

This clonotype was picked up many times. V and J are TRBV29-1 and TRBJ2-2, with no clear D. The CDR3 has 12 amino acids. Trimming took off 3 bases at V and 7 bases at J, with 9 bases between the two ends. Germline CDR1 reads SQVTM; CDR2 reads ANQGSEA. CDR3 sequence: CSVEIGVGELFF. The CDR3 DNA is TGCAGCGTTGAGATAGGCGTCGGGGAGCTGTTTTTT.

V and J are TRBV6-1 and TRBJ2-2; 8 bases match TRBD2. The CDR3 runs to 16 residues. Germline V CDR1 and CDR2: MNHNS, SASEGT. J was trimmed by 5 bases and V by 7 bases; bases with no gene match: 12. The CDR3 coding sequence is TGTGCCAGCACCCCGACTAGCGCGCCTCTTACCGGGGAGCTGTTTTTT. Protein product: CASTPTSAPLTGELFF.

This clonotype was picked up many times. A read error may be the cause here, since a much bigger clone is one base away. This rearrangement joins TRBV6-2 or TRBV6-3 to TRBJ2-5; maybe TRBD2 (5 bases). Germline values: CDR1 MNHEY, CDR2 SVGEGT. V gave up 6 bases and J gave up 7 bases, with 18 bases separating them. The CDR3 contains 14 residues. The CDR3 DNA reads TGTGCCAGCAGCCTCGACGGGGTTTTAGGGACCCAGTACTTC. Its protein product is CASSLDGVLGTQYF.

This clonotype was found many times. The chain employs TRBV18 and TRBJ2-7; 7 bases are a match to TRBD1. The V gene's germline CDR1 is KGHSH and CDR2 LQKENI. The J segment lost 3 bases and the V segment lost 3 bases, leaving 11 bases of the junction unmatched. This CDR3 spans 16 amino acids. CDR3 DNA: TGTGCCAGCTCACCTCTAACAGGGGTACGGGTCTACGAGCAGTACTTC. This codes for CASSPLTGVRVYEQYF.

This clonotype came up many times. CDR3 sequence: CASSRGAFGRREQYF. The CDR3 region has the DNA TGTGCCAGCAGCCGCGGGGCCTTTGGAAGGAGAGAGCAGTACTTC. This chain connects TRBV9 to TRBJ2-7; the D gene is possibly TRBD2 (6 bases). The CDR3 has 15 residues. V lost 4 bases and J 7 bases, leaving 21 bases between the germline ends. Germline loops: CDR1 SGDLS, CDR2 YYNGEE.

This clonotype was recorded many times. The chain uses TRBV28 and TRBJ1-6; 9 bases line up with TRBD1. This CDR3 has 14 amino acids. V lost 6 bases to trimming and J lost 9 bases; unmatched junction nucleotides: 6. CDR1 is MDHEN, CDR2 SYDVKM, per germline. CDR3 in DNA: TGTGCCAGCAGGCGCACAGGGGGCCCTTCACCCCTCCACTTT. Amino acids: CASRRTGGPSPLHF.

This clonotype has ten or more counts. Here the CDR3 DNA reads TGTGCCACCATCGGACGGGGGCTCCAAGAGACCCAGTACTTC. Translated, it gives CATIGRGLQETQYF. The chain recombines TRBV6-2 or TRBV6-3 with TRBJ2-5; D could derive from TRBD1 or TRBD2 (6 bases each). In germline, CDR1 is MNHEY, CDR2 SVGEGT. The CDR3 is 14 residues long. With 10 bases removed from V and 1 base from J, the gap between germline ends came to 16 bases.

In its sample, this clonotype was seen many times. The chain is built from TRBV6-2 or TRBV6-3 and TRBJ1-2; the D gene is possibly TRBD1 (5 bases). The V end was cut by 2 bases, the J end by 5 bases, with 6 bases between. This CDR3 contains 12 residues. CDR1 is MNHEY, CDR2 SVGEGT, per germline. This chain's CDR3 is CASSYRGYGYTF. The CDR3 DNA reads TGTGCCAGCAGTTACAGGGGATATGGCTACACCTTC.

This clonotype occurred many times. The V and J genes are TRBV5-1 and TRBJ1-1; 9 nucleotides align to TRBD1. Unmatched junction bases numbered 8, after V lost 1 base and J lost 4 bases. In germline, CDR1 is SGHRS, CDR2 YFSETQ. The CDR3 has 16 amino acids. The CDR3 here is CASSLRGKDRGTEAFF. In DNA form, the CDR3 reads TGCGCCAGCAGCTTGCGGGGAAAGGACAGGGGCACTGAAGCTTTCTTT.

The rearrangement joins TRBV6-1 to TRBJ1-2; 7 positions match TRBD1. Per the germline V gene, CDR1 is MNHNS and CDR2 is SASEGT. CDR3 size: 11 residues. Trimming at V came to 7 bases and at J to 8 bases, leaving 4 bases not matched to a gene. This CDR3 reads CASTQGYGYTF. DNA for the CDR3: TGTGCCAGCACACAGGGGTACGGCTACACCTTC.

This clonotype was counted ten times or more. This chain connects TRBV28 to TRBJ1-2, with D perhaps matching TRBD1 (6 bases). CDR1 and CDR2 (germline): MDHEN, SYDVKM. The CDR3 is 14 amino acids. V was pared by 6 bases and J by 2 bases, with 13 bases between. DNA for the CDR3: TGTGCCAGCAGATATTCCGGACAGAACTATGGCTACACCTTC. Amino acid sequence: CASRYSGQNYGYTF.

This clonotype was detected many times. This sequence joins TRBV12-3 or TRBV12-4 and TRBJ1-1; D ambiguous. This CDR3 is 12 amino acids long. V lost 7 bases, J lost 8 bases, and 14 bases lay in between. In DNA, the CDR3 is TGTGCCAGCACCTTCGACTCGTTAGAAGCTTTCTTT. This translates into CASTFDSLEAFF.

This clonotype was recorded at least ten times. The rearrangement links TRBV28 to TRBJ2-5; 10 nucleotides align to TRBD2. The CDR3 covers 14 residues. Losses at the gene ends were 5 bases for V and 7 bases for J; bases not matched to a gene: 7. The germline CDR1 and CDR2 sequences are MDHEN and SYDVKM. The CDR3 region has the DNA TGTGCCAGCAGTAGCGGGGGGGCCGGCCGGACCCAGTACTTC. As protein: CASSSGGAGRTQYF.

This clonotype was recorded at least ten times. The chain links TRBV2 to TRBJ1-1; TRBD1 might be the D (5 bases). The CDR3 runs 10 residues. Germline V gives CDR1 SNHLY, CDR2 FYNNEI. The DNA for the CDR3 is TGTGGTGGGGGGAACACTGAAGCTTTCTTT. Translated, it gives CGGGNTEAFF.

This clonotype was detected many times. The rearrangement joins TRBV7-6 to TRBJ2-2, with D possibly being TRBD1 (6 bases). Deletions cut 1 base from V and 6 bases from J, with 9 bases between. This CDR3 has 14 residues. CDR1 and CDR2 (germline): SGHVS, FNYEAQ. This CDR3 reads CASSLVEGAGELFF. The CDR3 nucleotides read TGTGCCAGCAGCTTAGTCGAGGGGGCCGGGGAGCTGTTTTTT.